This TCR beta chain was retrieved from a study of blood T cell repertoires in COVID-19. Generated by immunoSEQ multiplex PCR, the TCRdb table keeps only in-frame clones and is missing some. The top ten hold under 0.7% of the sample, which has around 470,000 clones, 90% seen once. The specimen was PBMCs or T cells enriched from blood (not recorded which). This sequence originates from a man aged 18 to 29 who had recovered from COVID-19.

The CDR3 region has the DNA TGTGCCAGCAGCTTAGGAGAAGGGAGAGAGGAGCAGTACTTC. Residues: CASSLGEGREEQYF. The V call is TRBV13, the J call TRBJ2-7, with D perhaps TRBD2 (5 bases). The V end was cut by 0 bases, the J end by 7 bases, with 13 bases between. CDR3 size: 14 residues. CDR1 is PRHDT, CDR2 FYEKMQ, per germline (reference sequence).